This TCR beta chain emerged from a study of blood T cell repertoires in COVID-19. Study overall: COVID-19 samples collected from the United States, Italy and Spain covered acute and convalescent phases. The cDNA or gDNA used as material had been derived from T cells, B-cell-depleted T cells, or PBMCs.

Authors' data handling: The authors estimated nucleated cell counts from reference gene primer amplification. Measured with immunoSEQ multiplex PCR; TCRdb has only the in-frame clones, and not every one. V and J calls and clone size come straight from that table; D and trimming were deduced from the DNA. The table has about 110,000 clones, around three quarters seen once. This CDR3 region has 15 residues. Germline V gene lookup returns CDR1 GTSNPN and CDR2 SVGIG (reference sequence). The J segment lost 4 bases and the V segment lost 6 bases, leaving 11 bases of the junction unmatched. The V and J genes are TRBV30 and TRBJ1-2, with TRBD1 matching 10 bases. The sample comprised peripheral blood. This sequence was found in a woman aged 55-70 years with acute or convalescent COVID-19. CDR3: CACQTGGGGVYGYTF. In nucleotides, the CDR3 is TGTGCCTGCCAGACAGGGGGCGGCGGGGTCTATGGCTACACCTTC.